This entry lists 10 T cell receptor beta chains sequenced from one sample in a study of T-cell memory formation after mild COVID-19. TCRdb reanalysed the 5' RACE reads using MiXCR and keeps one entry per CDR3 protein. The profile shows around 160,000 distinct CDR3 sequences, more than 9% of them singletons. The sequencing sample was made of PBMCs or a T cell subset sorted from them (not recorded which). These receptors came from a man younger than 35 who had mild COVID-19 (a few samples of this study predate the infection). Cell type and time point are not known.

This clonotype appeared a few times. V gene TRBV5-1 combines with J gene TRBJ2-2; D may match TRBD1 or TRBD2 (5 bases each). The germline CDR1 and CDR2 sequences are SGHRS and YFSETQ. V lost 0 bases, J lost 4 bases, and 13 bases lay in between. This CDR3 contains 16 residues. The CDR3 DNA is TGCGCCAGCAGCTTGGTGGTCGGGGCCGGCACCGGGGAGCTGTTTTTT. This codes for CASSLVVGAGTGELFF. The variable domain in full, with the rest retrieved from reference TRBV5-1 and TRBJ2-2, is KAGVTQTPRYLIKTRGQQVTLSCSPISGHRSVSWYQQTPGQGLQFLFEYFSETQRNKGNFPGRFSGRQFSNSRSEMNVSTLELGDSALYLCASSLVVGAGTGELFFGEGSRLTVL.

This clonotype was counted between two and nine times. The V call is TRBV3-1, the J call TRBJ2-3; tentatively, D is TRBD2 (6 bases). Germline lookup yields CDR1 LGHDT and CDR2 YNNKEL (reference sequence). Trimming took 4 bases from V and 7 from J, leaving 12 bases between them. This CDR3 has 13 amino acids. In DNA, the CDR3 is TGTGCCAGCAGCCCCCAGGAGGGGCATACGCAGTATTTT. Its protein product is CASSPQEGHTQYF.

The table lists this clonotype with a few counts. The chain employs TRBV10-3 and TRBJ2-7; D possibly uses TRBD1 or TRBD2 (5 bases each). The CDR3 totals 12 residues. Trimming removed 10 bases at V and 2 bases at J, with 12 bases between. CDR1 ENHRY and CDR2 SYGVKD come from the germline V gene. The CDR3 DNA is TGTGCCACCGGGACGGATACCTACGAGCAGTACTTC. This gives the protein CATGTDTYEQYF.

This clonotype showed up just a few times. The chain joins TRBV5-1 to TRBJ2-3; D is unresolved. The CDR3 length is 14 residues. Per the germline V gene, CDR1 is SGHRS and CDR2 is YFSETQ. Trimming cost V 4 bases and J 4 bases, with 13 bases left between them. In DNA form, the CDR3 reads TGCGCCAGCAGCGAGTCGCCCCCGCCAGATACGCAGTATTTT. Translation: CASSESPPPDTQYF.

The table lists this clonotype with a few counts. The CDR3 region has the DNA TGTGCCATCAGTGAAGGCAGACAAGAGACCCAGTACTTC. It yields the protein CAISEGRQETQYF. The chain uses TRBV10-3 and TRBJ2-5; the D is unclear. V lost 3 bases, J lost 2 bases, and 7 bases lay in between. The CDR3 covers 13 residues. Per germline, CDR1 ENHRY and CDR2 SYGVKD.

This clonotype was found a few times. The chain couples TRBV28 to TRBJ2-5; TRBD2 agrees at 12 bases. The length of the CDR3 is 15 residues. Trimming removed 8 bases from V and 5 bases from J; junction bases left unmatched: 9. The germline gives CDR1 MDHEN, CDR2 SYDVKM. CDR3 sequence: CASLTSGGSRETQYF. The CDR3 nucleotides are TGTGCCAGCCTTACTAGCGGGGGGTCTCGGGAGACCCAGTACTTC.

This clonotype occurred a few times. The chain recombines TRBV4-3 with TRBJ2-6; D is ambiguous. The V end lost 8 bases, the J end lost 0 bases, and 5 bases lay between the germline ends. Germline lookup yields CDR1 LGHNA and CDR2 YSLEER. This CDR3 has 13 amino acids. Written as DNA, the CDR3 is TGCGCCAGCGGGTTCTCTGGGGCCAACGTCCTGACTTTC. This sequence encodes CASGFSGANVLTF.

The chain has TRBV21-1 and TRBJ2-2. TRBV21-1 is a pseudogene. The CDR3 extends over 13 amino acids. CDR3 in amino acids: CAHPRPTAGELFF. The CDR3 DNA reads TGTGCCCACCCAAGACCCACTGCCGGGGAGCTGTTTTTT.

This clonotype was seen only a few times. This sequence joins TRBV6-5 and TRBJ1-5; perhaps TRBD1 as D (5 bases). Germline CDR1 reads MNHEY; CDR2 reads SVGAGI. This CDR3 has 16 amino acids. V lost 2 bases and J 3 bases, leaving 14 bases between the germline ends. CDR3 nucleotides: TGTGCCAGCAGTTACAATTTCGGGACCGCCAATCAGCCCCAGCATTTT. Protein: CASSYNFGTANQPQHF.

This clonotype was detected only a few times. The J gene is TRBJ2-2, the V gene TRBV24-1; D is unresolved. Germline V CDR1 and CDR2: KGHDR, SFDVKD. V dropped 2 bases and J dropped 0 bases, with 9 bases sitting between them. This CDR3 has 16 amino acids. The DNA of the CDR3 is TGTGCCACCAGTGATTATATGAGCTCGAACACCGGGGAGCTGTTTTTT. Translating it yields CATSDYMSSNTGELFF.